The 21 T cell receptor beta chains reported below all come from one sample, sequenced in a study of shared clonotypes between healthy human individuals (dated by TCRdb to 2018 to 2021). Library preparation employed the immunoSEQ multiplex PCR assay. Imported from immuneACCESS, the table was reduced by TCRdb to in-frame sequences with V and J called. These copies leave out some clones; in studies compared against another copy, an unresolved V gene accounts for under half, and the cause of the remainder is not known. Present in this sample are roughly 570,000 clones, roughly 98% of which were seen just once. The top ten hold approximately 0.3% of the sample. For the CD8 naive samples, CD45RO-negative cells were positively selected for CCR7, yielding a CD45RA+CCR7+ population from which TemRA cells were excluded. The source material was naive CD8+ T cells sorted from blood. The cell subset or site label, read with the paper, signifies: CD45RA+CCR7+. The receptors shown here come from a man aged 30 to 39 in good health.

In its sample, this clone was seen once. This sequence joins TRBV23-1 and TRBJ2-7; maybe TRBD1 (6 bases). TRBV23-1 falls under the ORF class, with uncertain function. V was shortened by 0 bases and J by 0 bases, with 12 bases between the two germline ends. The CDR3 has 16 residues. The CDR3 nucleotides are TGCGCCAGCAGTCAATCGGACAGACCTGGCTCCTACGAGCAGTACTTC. It codes for CASSQSDRPGSYEQYF.

The chain carries TRBV13 and TRBJ1-5; possible D gene TRBD1, 5 bases. CDR1 is PRHDT, CDR2 FYEKMQ, per germline (reference sequence). The length of the CDR3 is 15 residues. V was clipped by 0 bases and J by 4 bases, with 10 bases between them. The DNA of the CDR3 is TGTGCCAGCAGCTTAGGGGGGGTATCAAATCAGCCCCAGCATTTT. Its protein is CASSLGGVSNQPQHF. Based on the CDR3 plus reference TRBV13 and TRBJ1-5, the full variable domain is AAGVIQSPRHLIKEKRETATLKCYPIPRHDTVYWYQQGPGQDPQFLISFYEKMQSDKGSIPDRFSAQQFSDYHSELNMSSLELGDSALYFCASSLGGVSNQPQHFGDGTRLSIL.

About this clone: This same CDR3 is encoded by further DNA sequences in the sample. The rearrangement joins TRBV7-9 to TRBJ2-1, with TRBD2 as a possible D gene (5 bases). Trimming stripped 0 bases from V and 4 bases from J, with 7 bases between. Germline V gives CDR1 SEHNR, CDR2 FQNEAQ (reference sequence). This CDR3 has 14 amino acids. DNA of the CDR3: TGTGCCAGCAGCTTAGCGGGAGCTTACAATGAGCAGTTCTTC. Its translation is CASSLAGAYNEQFF.

CDR3 bases: TGTGCCAGCAGCCAAGAAGCCCGGGGGGTGGCCTACGAGCAGTACTTC. It codes for CASSQEARGVAYEQYF. This rearrangement joins TRBV4-2 to TRBJ2-7; 7 nucleotides agree with TRBD2. Germline V gene sequence: CDR1 LGHNA, CDR2 YNFKEQ. J was trimmed by 2 bases and V by 0 bases; bases with no gene match: 7. The CDR3 runs to 16 residues.

The gene calls are TRBV10-3 and TRBJ1-4, with a possible D match to TRBD1 (6 bases). CDR3 length equals 16 residues. V gave up 4 bases and J gave up 5 bases, with 17 bases separating them. The V gene's germline CDR1 is ENHRY and CDR2 SYGVKD. The CDR3: CAISGTQTGKNEKLFF. The CDR3 DNA reads TGTGCCATCAGTGGAACCCAGACAGGAAAAAATGAAAAACTGTTTTTT.

This chain uses TRBV15 with TRBJ1-2; D remains ambiguous. The CDR3 is made up of 11 amino acids. Germline V gives CDR1 LNHNV, CDR2 YYDKDF (reference sequence). The V end lost 0 bases, the J end lost 4 bases, and 0 bases lay between the germline ends. The CDR3 nucleotides read TGTGCCACCAGCAGAGACTATGGCTACACCTTC. It translates to CATSRDYGYTF.

This rearrangement joins TRBV7-6 to TRBJ2-7; possibly TRBD1 for D (6 bases). The V end was cut by 4 bases, the J end by 3 bases, with 16 bases between. CDR1 is SGHVS and CDR2 is FNYEAQ in the germline V gene. The CDR3 totals 15 residues. This chain's CDR3 is CASSSLDRDNYEQYF. The CDR3 DNA reads TGTGCCAGCAGCTCGCTCGACCGGGACAACTACGAGCAGTACTTC.

V gene TRBV4-2 combines with J gene TRBJ2-3; tentative D call: TRBD1 (5 bases). The CDR3 consists of 16 residues. V lost 0 bases and J lost 1, with 11 bases in between. Germline CDR1 reads LGHNA; CDR2 reads YNFKEQ. The CDR3 sequence: CASSQDPGPGTDTQYF. CDR3 DNA: TGTGCCAGCAGCCAAGACCCAGGGCCCGGCACAGATACGCAGTATTTT.

CDR3 loop: CASSLIRGRNTEAFF. CDR3 sequence (DNA): TGTGCCAGCAGCTTAATTCGGGGTAGGAACACTGAAGCTTTCTTT. This chain joins TRBV7-3 and TRBJ1-1; D unclear. Between the trimmed V and J ends, which lost 1 base and 1 base, there was a span of 10 bases. Germline V gene lookup returns CDR1 SGHTA and CDR2 FQGTGA. The CDR3 spans 15 residues.

The gene calls are TRBV29-1 and TRBJ2-7; 7 bases agree with TRBD2. The CDR3 is 13 residues long. V gave up 6 bases and J gave up 2 bases; unmatched junction bases: 7. CDR1 SQVTM and CDR2 ANQGSEA come from the germline V gene. Here the CDR3 DNA reads TGCAGCGTACTAGCGCTCAATACCTACGAGCAGTACTTC. This translates into CSVLALNTYEQYF.

The chain employs TRBV6-1 and TRBJ2-5, with 9 bases identical to TRBD2. Trimming removed 2 bases from V and 2 bases from J; junction bases left unmatched: 6. There are 16 residues in the CDR3. Germline CDR1 MNHNS, CDR2 SASEGT. The CDR3 DNA is TGTGCCAGCAGTGAATCCCGACTAGCGGTTCAAGAGACCCAGTACTTC. As protein: CASSESRLAVQETQYF.

The chain links TRBV27 to TRBJ2-7; the D is unclear. V lost 7 bases, J lost 9 bases, and 19 bases lay in between. This CDR3 has 13 amino acids. Germline CDR1 reads MNHEY; CDR2 reads SMNVEV (reference sequence). CDR3: CASMAHGNSRQYF. CDR3 sequence (DNA): TGTGCCAGCATGGCACACGGTAACAGTCGGCAGTACTTC.

The V and J genes are TRBV29-1 and TRBJ2-2; 8 bases map to TRBD2. V dropped 6 bases and J dropped 4; count of bases not matched to a gene: 16. This CDR3 has 17 residues. Germline loops: CDR1 SQVTM, CDR2 ANQGSEA. The CDR3 protein is CSVGRGDERESTGELFF. CDR3 DNA: TGCAGCGTGGGGAGGGGTGACGAGCGGGAGAGCACCGGGGAGCTGTTTTTT.

The V call is TRBV6-5, the J call TRBJ2-3; 12 positions match TRBD2. Losses at the gene ends were 5 bases for V and 4 bases for J; bases not matched to a gene: 4. Per the germline V gene, CDR1 is MNHEY and CDR2 is SVGAGI. This CDR3 is built from 15 residues. The CDR3 here is CASSRLAGAADTQYF. The CDR3 DNA is TGTGCCAGCAGTAGACTAGCGGGAGCCGCAGATACGCAGTATTTT.

This clone was observed once. This sequence joins TRBV28 and TRBJ2-2, with D perhaps matching TRBD1 (6 bases). V was cut by 2 bases and J by 1 base, with 8 bases left in between. The CDR3 has 15 residues. CDR1 is MDHEN and CDR2 is SYDVKM in the germline V gene. DNA for the CDR3: TGTGCCAGCAGTTTACCAGGGGTGAACACCGGGGAGCTGTTTTTT. Translating it yields CASSLPGVNTGELFF.

V and J are TRBV7-2 and TRBJ2-7; weak D call: TRBD2 (6 bases). CDR3 size: 14 residues. Trimming took 5 bases from V and 2 from J, leaving 13 bases between them. Germline V gene lookup returns CDR1 SGHTA and CDR2 FQGNSA. The CDR3 is CASSPRDFAYEQYF. The DNA of the CDR3 is TGTGCCAGCAGCCCCCGGGACTTTGCCTACGAGCAGTACTTC.

The CDR3: CASSSGTGYAGELFF. In DNA, the CDR3 is TGTGCCAGCAGCTCGGGGACAGGTTATGCCGGGGAGCTGTTTTTT. V gene TRBV5-4 combines with J gene TRBJ2-2; 8 bases are shared with TRBD1. In germline, CDR1 is SGHNT, CDR2 YYREEE (reference sequence). This CDR3 has 15 residues. Trimming cost V 3 bases and J 6 bases; bases outside gene matches: 7.

This clone was recorded only once. This chain uses TRBV7-2 with TRBJ2-1; 7 bases agree with TRBD2. This CDR3 comprises 16 residues. Germline V gives CDR1 SGHTA, CDR2 FQGNSA. Losses at the gene ends were 2 bases for V and 3 bases for J; bases not matched to a gene: 7. This CDR3 is CASSLNGGSVYNEQFF. The CDR3 DNA follows: TGTGCCAGCAGCTTAAACGGCGGGAGTGTCTACAATGAGCAGTTCTTC.

The chain links TRBV6-5 to TRBJ2-1, with TRBD2 matching 9 bases. V lost 2 bases, J lost 3 bases, and 2 bases stayed unmatched. The CDR3 has 15 amino acids. CDR1 and CDR2 (germline): MNHEY, SVGAGI. CDR3 sequence: CASSYVAGVYNEQFF. DNA for the CDR3: TGTGCCAGCAGTTACGTAGCGGGAGTCTACAATGAGCAGTTCTTC.

V gene TRBV27 combines with J gene TRBJ1-2, with D uncertain. The length of the CDR3 is 14 residues. Trimming took 3 bases from V and 8 from J, leaving 16 bases between them. Germline values: CDR1 MNHEY, CDR2 SMNVEV (reference sequence). CDR3 residues: CASSFIPLPGGYTF. The CDR3 region has the DNA TGTGCCAGCAGTTTTATCCCCCTCCCGGGGGGCTACACCTTC.

J is TRBJ2-7 and V is TRBV10-2; D is unresolved. Per the germline V gene, CDR1 is WSHSY and CDR2 is SAAADI. V was clipped by 0 bases and J by 3 bases, with 12 bases between them. The CDR3 extends over 15 amino acids. CDR3 DNA sequence: TGCGCCAGCAGTGAGTCAAGGCTAGGGAACTACGAGCAGTACTTC. Translation: CASSESRLGNYEQYF.